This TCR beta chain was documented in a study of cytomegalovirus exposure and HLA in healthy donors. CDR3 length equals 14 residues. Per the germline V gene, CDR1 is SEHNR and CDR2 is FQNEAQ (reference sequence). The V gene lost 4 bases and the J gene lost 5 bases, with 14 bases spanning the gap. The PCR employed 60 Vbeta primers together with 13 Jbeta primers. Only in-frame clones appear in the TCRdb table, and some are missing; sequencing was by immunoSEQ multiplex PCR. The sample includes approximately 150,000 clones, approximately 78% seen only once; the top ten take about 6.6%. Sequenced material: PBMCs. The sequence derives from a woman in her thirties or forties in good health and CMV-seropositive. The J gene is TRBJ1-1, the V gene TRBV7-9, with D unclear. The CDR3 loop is CASSWSGFGTEAFF. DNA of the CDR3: TGTGCCAGCAGCTGGAGTGGGTTCGGTACTGAAGCTTTCTTT.